The 31 T cell receptor beta chains in this list originate from one sample, sequenced in a study of T cell responses to AZD1222 COVID-19 vaccine. Assay used: immunoSEQ multiplex PCR; TCRdb lists only in-frame clones, some missing. Counted here are over 110,000 clones, 85% to 90% occurring once; the ten biggest clones make up 1.6%. The specimen comprised peripheral blood, sampled 28 days after the second AZD1222 dose. These receptors all come from an adult who received the AZD1222 COVID-19 vaccine.

For the CDR3, the DNA is TGTGCCAGCAGTTATGGGGAAGGCTATGGCTACACCTTC. This gives the protein CASSYGEGYGYTF. The chain couples TRBV12-3 or TRBV12-4 to TRBJ1-2, with D hard to call. With 4 bases removed from V and 4 bases from J, the gap between germline ends came to 10 bases. The CDR3 consists of 13 residues.

The V and J genes are TRBV29-1 and TRBJ2-6; possibly TRBD1 for D (5 bases). The CDR3 consists of 17 residues. Trimming took off 4 bases at V and 2 bases at J, with 18 bases between the two ends. The germline CDR1 and CDR2 sequences are SQVTM and ANQGSEA. CDR3 bases: TGCAGCGTTGGTTTAGGGGCAGTCCTCCCTGGGGCCAACGTCCTGACTTTC. This translates into CSVGLGAVLPGANVLTF.

This chain joins TRBV19 and TRBJ1-2; TRBD1 aligns across 8 bases. Germline assignment: CDR1 LNHDA and CDR2 SQIVND (reference sequence). This CDR3 contains 14 residues. V was clipped by 7 bases and J by 4 bases; unmatched bases: 8. DNA for the CDR3: TGTGCCAGTAAGGGGACAGGAGGTAGCTATGGCTACACCTTC. Translation gives CASKGTGGSYGYTF.

This chain links TRBV3-1 (or the pseudogene TRBV3-2) with TRBJ1-5; D gene unclear. CDR3 length: 13 amino acids. Between the trimmed V and J ends, which lost 0 bases and 4 bases, there was a span of 4 bases. Germline-derived CDR1 and CDR2 are LGHDT and YNNKEL (reference sequence). As DNA, the CDR3 is TGTGCCAGCAGCCAAGATCTAAATCAGCCCCAGCATTTT. Encoded protein: CASSQDLNQPQHF.

This chain joins TRBV5-4 and TRBJ2-2; weak D call: TRBD2 (5 bases). Germline V gene sequence: CDR1 SGHNT, CDR2 YYREEE (reference sequence). V was shortened by 1 base and J by 3 bases, with 10 bases between the two germline ends. CDR3 size: 15 residues. The CDR3 spells CASSLRASYTGELFF. The CDR3 region has the DNA TGTGCCAGCAGCTTGAGGGCTAGCTACACCGGGGAGCTGTTTTTT. The full variable domain, completed using reference TRBV5-4 and TRBJ2-2, is ETGVTQSPTHLIKTRGQQVTLRCSSQSGHNTVSWYQQALGQGPQFIFQYYREEENGRGNFPPRFSGLQFPNYSSELNVNALELDDSALYLCASSLRASYTGELFFGEGSRLTVL.

This clone came up a few times. V and J are TRBV6-5 and TRBJ2-5; TRBD2 is a possible D gene (5 bases). The CDR3 sequence is 14 residues long. Germline-derived CDR1 and CDR2 are MNHEY and SVGAGI. The V end was cut by 6 bases, the J end by 7 bases, with 18 bases between. The DNA of the CDR3 is TGTGCCAGCAGAACCGGAGCCGGGGTTAGGACCCAGTACTTC. This gives the protein CASRTGAGVRTQYF.

The V gene is TRBV5-6, the J gene TRBJ2-7; D possibly matches TRBD1 or TRBD2 (7 bases each). In germline, CDR1 is SGHDT, CDR2 YYEEEE. Trimming left V 2 bases short and J 3 bases short, with 15 bases between. CDR3 length: 15 residues. The CDR3 reads CASSFRGRDHYEQYV. The CDR3 nucleotides read TGTGCCAGCAGCTTCAGGGGGAGGGATCACTACGAGCAGTACGTC.

This clone was recorded a few times. The rearrangement uses TRBV4-1 and TRBJ2-7, with 7 bases identical to TRBD1. This CDR3 has 15 residues. J gave up 4 bases and V 4 bases, and 10 bases lay outside the gene matches. Germline values: CDR1 MGHRA, CDR2 YSYEKL. The CDR3 is CASSLRQGEWYEQYV. DNA of the CDR3: TGCGCCAGCAGCCTCAGACAGGGTGAGTGGTACGAGCAGTACGTC.

This chain connects TRBV12-2 to TRBJ2-7; the table's D call TRBD2 went unverified against the DNA. TRBV12-2 is reported as a pseudogene. This CDR3 is built from 16 residues. The CDR3 protein is CASREILTRFRHEQYF. As DNA, the CDR3 is TGTGCAAGTCGGGAGATTTTGACTAGGTTTCGGCACGAGCAGTACTTC.

The V and J genes are TRBV28 and TRBJ1-5; TRBD1 agrees at 9 bases. Per the germline V gene, CDR1 is MDHEN and CDR2 is SYDVKM. After removal of 1 base from V and 6 bases from J, the junction contained 7 bases not matched to a gene. The CDR3 is 16 amino acids. The CDR3 is CASSLLQGAGSQPQHF. The CDR3 DNA reads TGTGCCAGCAGTTTATTACAGGGGGCAGGCAGTCAGCCCCAGCATTTT.

The chain has TRBV5-1 and TRBJ2-7, with D uncertain. The CDR3 has 14 residues. Trimming removed 2 bases at V and 0 bases at J, with 9 bases between. CDR1 is SGHRS, CDR2 YFSETQ, per germline. This CDR3 is CASSFGSSSYEQYF. CDR3 coding DNA: TGCGCCAGCAGCTTTGGGTCGAGCTCCTACGAGCAGTACTTC. The variable domain in full, with the rest retrieved from reference TRBV5-1 and TRBJ2-7, is KAGVTQTPRYLIKTRGQQVTLSCSPISGHRSVSWYQQTPGQGLQFLFEYFSETQRNKGNFPGRFSGRQFSNSRSEMNVSTLELGDSALYLCASSFGSSSYEQYFGPGTRLTVT.

V usage is TRBV4-3 and J usage is TRBJ2-5; the match to TRBD1 covers 11 bases. The J segment lost 5 bases and the V segment lost 4 bases, leaving 6 bases of the junction unmatched. Germline loops: CDR1 LGHNA, CDR2 YSLEER. The CDR3 sequence is 15 residues long. CDR3 sequence: CASSPGQGAAETQYF. CDR3 nucleotide sequence: TGCGCCAGCAGCCCCGGACAGGGGGCCGCGGAGACCCAGTACTTC.

The table lists this clone with a few counts. V usage is TRBV28 and J usage is TRBJ1-3, with TRBD1 as a possible D gene (5 bases). V shed 3 bases and J shed 0 bases, with 9 bases lying between them. Germline loops: CDR1 MDHEN, CDR2 SYDVKM. The length of the CDR3 is 15 residues. The CDR3 DNA sequence: TGTGCCAGCAGTTTTATGGGGGGCTCTGGAAACACCATATATTTT. As protein: CASSFMGGSGNTIYF.

The rearrangement joins TRBV5-1 to TRBJ2-7; the D is unclear. The CDR3 is 12 amino acids. V lost 4 bases and J lost 4, with 9 bases in between. The V gene's germline CDR1 is SGHRS and CDR2 YFSETQ. For the CDR3, the DNA is TGCGCCAGCAGCCCTCCTGGGTACGAGCAGTACGTC. This sequence encodes CASSPPGYEQYV.

The chain uses TRBV7-6 and TRBJ2-6; D is unresolved. V was trimmed by 4 bases and J by 4 bases, leaving 11 bases between them. CDR1 is SGHVS, CDR2 FNYEAQ, per germline. This CDR3 contains 15 residues. The CDR3 nucleotides are TGTGCCAGCAGCTCCGAAGGTGTCGGGGCCAACGTCCTGACTTTC. Its translation is CASSSEGVGANVLTF.

A single count supports this clone. The CDR3 bases are TGTGCCAGCAGTGAGGGGAAGGGGACAGGCGATAATGAAAAACTGTTTTTT. Its translation: CASSEGKGTGDNEKLFF. The V call is TRBV25-1, the J call TRBJ1-4; 8 positions match TRBD1. This CDR3 contains 17 residues. Germline CDR1 reads MGHDK; CDR2 reads SYGVNS. The ends lost 3 bases at V and 4 bases at J; junction bases unmatched: 10.

The chain links TRBV9 to TRBJ1-2; D is undetermined. Germline CDR1 is SGDLS and CDR2 is YYNGEE. Deletions cut 2 bases from V and 2 bases from J, with 16 bases between. The length of the CDR3 is 16 residues. CDR3 residues: CASSVGSLGSNYGYTF. CDR3 DNA: TGTGCCAGCAGCGTCGGGTCTTTAGGTTCCAACTATGGCTACACCTTC. The complete variable domain, with remaining parts taken from reference TRBV9 and TRBJ1-2, reads DSGVTQTPKHLITATGQRVTLRCSPRSGDLSVYWYQQSLDQGLQFLIQYYNGEERAKGNILERFSAQQFPDLHSELNLSSLELGDSALYFCASSVGSLGSNYGYTFGSGTRLTVV.

The chain recombines TRBV4-2 with TRBJ1-1; D gene unclear. Germline V gene sequence: CDR1 LGHNA, CDR2 YNFKEQ. CDR3 size: 14 residues. V was clipped by 0 bases and J by 2 bases, with 7 bases between them. The CDR3 DNA reads as TGTGCCAGCAGCCAAGATTACAGCAACACTGAAGCTTTCTTT. This encodes CASSQDYSNTEAFF.

The V call is TRBV5-8, the J call TRBJ2-1, with D possibly matching TRBD2 (7 bases). Trimming shortened V by 7 bases and J by 7 bases, and 18 bases separated the two germline ends. Germline values: CDR1 SGHTS, CDR2 YDEGEE. CDR3 length: 14 residues. CDR3 DNA sequence: TGTGCCAGCGGGACTCGGGGGGCACTAAATGAGCAGTTCTTC. The encoded protein is CASGTRGALNEQFF.

This clone turned up a few times. The chain joins TRBV9 to TRBJ2-7; D gene uncertain. Germline CDR1 reads SGDLS; CDR2 reads YYNGEE. Trimming removed 0 bases from V and 2 bases from J, with 9 bases in between. CDR3 length equals 14 residues. CDR3 in DNA: TGTGCCAGCAGCGTAGATGGCTTAGCCTACGAGCAGTACTTC. Protein: CASSVDGLAYEQYF.

The rearrangement joins TRBV5-1 to TRBJ1-2, with a weak D call TRBD1 (6 bases). The CDR3 extends over 14 amino acids. V shed 4 bases and J shed 6 bases, with 16 bases lying between them. Germline CDR1 reads SGHRS; CDR2 reads YFSETQ. Here the CDR3 DNA reads TGCGCCAGCAGCCCGCCTGTGGGGGGCCATGGCTACACCTTC. Protein: CASSPPVGGHGYTF.

This rearrangement joins TRBV5-4 to TRBJ2-5; TRBD2 aligns across 7 bases. CDR3 size: 15 residues. Losses at the gene ends were 2 bases for V and 5 bases for J; bases not matched to a gene: 9. Germline V gene sequence: CDR1 SGHNT, CDR2 YYREEE (reference sequence). The chain's CDR3 is CASSLRGRARETQYF. CDR3 coding DNA: TGTGCCAGCAGCTTACGGGGGAGGGCCCGGGAGACCCAGTACTTC.

The chain combines TRBV4-2 with TRBJ1-2; D is perhaps TRBD1 (6 bases). Germline V gene data show CDR1 as LGHNA and CDR2 as YNFKEQ. V lost 1 base and J lost 1, with 13 bases in between. The CDR3 loop spans 16 amino acids. CDR3 DNA: TGTGCCAGCAGCCAAGGGGCGGGACACAATAACTATGGCTACACCTTC. Its protein is CASSQGAGHNNYGYTF.

The V and J genes are TRBV29-1 and TRBJ2-2; D gene uncertain. V dropped 8 bases and J dropped 0 bases, with 10 bases sitting between them. Germline V gene sequence: CDR1 SQVTM, CDR2 ANQGSEA. The CDR3 length is 13 residues. CDR3: CSSEQPNTGELFF. For the CDR3, the DNA is TGCAGCAGTGAGCAGCCGAACACCGGGGAGCTGTTTTTT.

The chain couples TRBV3-1 (or the pseudogene TRBV3-2) to TRBJ1-2; maybe TRBD1 (6 bases). Germline V gene sequence: CDR1 LGHDT, CDR2 YNNKEL (reference sequence). V dropped 6 bases and J dropped 4 bases, with 15 bases sitting between them. The CDR3 is made up of 14 amino acids. CDR3 region: CASRYGTPPYGYTF. The CDR3 DNA reads as TGTGCCAGCAGGTACGGGACACCTCCCTATGGCTACACCTTC.

The chain uses TRBV5-1 and TRBJ2-7; the D gene is possibly TRBD1 (6 bases). Trimming took 2 bases from V and 3 from J, leaving 12 bases between them. The CDR3 has 14 residues. CDR1 is SGHRS, CDR2 YFSETQ, per germline. This chain's CDR3 is CASSLQGEGYEQYF. For the CDR3, the DNA is TGCGCCAGCAGCTTACAGGGAGAGGGCTACGAGCAGTACTTC.

This chain links TRBV28 with TRBJ1-1; possible D gene TRBD1, 6 bases. The ends were cut back, 5 bases at V and 13 bases at J, with 23 bases in the middle. Germline values: CDR1 MDHEN, CDR2 SYDVKM. This CDR3 is 14 amino acids long. As DNA, the CDR3 is TGTGCCAGCAGTCTCCCCACCTTTTTGACAGGTGATTTCTTT. Amino acid sequence: CASSLPTFLTGDFF.

The rearrangement uses TRBV19 and TRBJ2-4; D gene ambiguous. Trimming pared 3 bases from V and 0 bases from J, leaving 21 bases between. Germline CDR1 and CDR2: LNHDA and SQIVND (reference sequence). The CDR3 consists of 19 residues. As DNA, the CDR3 is TGTGCCAGTAGTATCACGCCAGGCTTGACGGCGCTAGCCAAAAACATTCAGTACTTC. This encodes CASSITPGLTALAKNIQYF.

This chain connects TRBV6-2 or TRBV6-3 to TRBJ2-3; no clear D. CDR1 is MNHEY and CDR2 is SVGEGT in the germline V gene. CDR3 length: 13 residues. Trimming took 2 bases from V and 5 from J, leaving 8 bases between them. The DNA for the CDR3 is TGTGCCAGCAGTTACAAAGGATTAGATACGCAGTATTTT. Its protein is CASSYKGLDTQYF.

As regards this clone: Germline and junction disagree at one end, which may indicate a read error. V gene TRBV7-7 combines with J gene TRBJ2-3; D is ambiguous. The CDR3 is 13 amino acids. Germline V lookup: CDR1 SSHAT, CDR2 FNYEAQ (reference sequence). CDR3: CASSLLRSNTQYF. In nucleotides, the CDR3 is TGTGCTAGCAGCTTATTGAGGAGCAATACGCAGTATTTT.

The rearrangement joins TRBV6-4 to TRBJ2-1; D is possibly TRBD2 (7 bases). The V gene's germline CDR1 is MRHNA and CDR2 SNTAGT. The CDR3 has 15 residues. V dropped 5 bases and J dropped 6 bases, with 17 bases sitting between them. CDR3 DNA sequence: TGTGCCAGCAGTTACACGGGGGGCCCGGGCAATGAGCAGTTCTTC. Residues: CASSYTGGPGNEQFF.